This note documents a single T cell receptor (beta chain) sequence. Its recognized antigen is unknown. One base away there is no much larger clone; base qualities are not given. The CDR1 and CDR2 encoded by the germline V gene (reference sequence) are SGHNT and YYREEE. Trimming accounts for 7 bases at V and 0 bases at J, while the number of junction bases matched to no gene is 15. CDR3 length: 18 amino acids, cysteine to phenylalanine. The read is trimmed to its CDR3 DNA, 54 bases read in frame from base 1. The Qiagen DNeasy kit was used to extract genomic DNA both from unsorted PBMCs and from the negatively selected CD4+ and CD8+ fractions. Amplification of TCR beta CDR3 regions was done by immunoSEQ multiplex PCR with primers that anneal to V and J segments. A synthetic immune receptor repertoire was used to minimize amplification bias, and any remaining bias was removed computationally after sequencing. The authors' analysis ran thus. Custom Python scripts were used to quantify repertoire diversity as the Shannon entropy index. The unsorted, CD4+ and CD8+ repertoires were each analyzed separately, with the exception of combined analyses, where CD4+ and CD8+ sequences were merged in silico. Clonal expansion was defined as a frequency increase of at least 2-fold after treatment compared with C1D1, and clones undetected at baseline were assigned a pseudocount of 0.5. Singleton clones were defined as clones with 0 or 1 copy at C1D1, and non-singleton clones were defined as clones with 2 or more copies. Clones expanded in unsorted samples were annotated as CD4+, CD8+ or unknown by matching protein sequences in sorted samples from the same patient. Wilcoxon tests on paired samples were used to test diversity changes from C1D1 to C4D1. Here the immuneACCESS table is served through TCRdb, limited to in-frame sequences with V and J called. Missing clones are a known gap in these copies; in checked studies unresolved V genes cover under half, and the rest lacks a known reason. The V and J calls and the clone size are those of that table, but D and trimming were determined from the DNA. The sample includes some 21,000 clones, with 60% to 80% observed a single time. The ten largest account for over 15% of the sample.

The data stem from a study of PD-1 blockade in classical Hodgkin lymphoma (TCRdb year 2020). Background for the entire study: Nivolumab dosing was 3 mg/kg intravenously every 2 weeks, continuing until either disease progression or unacceptable toxicity. The study used TCR beta sequencing and CyTOF to define a peripheral blood immune signature of response to PD-1 blockade in classical Hodgkin lymphoma. Summary of the overall study and its limitations: Lower diversity was observed in patients in whom nivolumab was started less than 1 year after ASCT, and these patients were excluded from later analyses so that confounding by immune reconstitution would be avoided. Baseline TCR diversity was reported to be lower in newly diagnosed patients than in healthy donors, and even lower in relapsed/refractory patients. The study covered only a single clinical trial cohort, and the causes of the repertoire differences, possibly disease activity or prior therapy, were still not defined. A significant rise by C4D1 was seen in CD4+ but not CD8+ TCR diversity (p=0.0027 vs p=0.16), with the rise being most apparent in complete responders (p=0.02). Trial patients with a complete response had baseline diversity similar to that of newly diagnosed patients, while partial responders and progressors had significantly lower diversity.

Explained via the paper, the time point label denotes: cycle 4 day 1 (C4D1), after 6 weeks of nivolumab. Relapse after autologous stem cell transplantation had occurred in all trial patients, and cohorts A, B and C were distinguished by prior brentuximab vedotin exposure. A total of fewer than 65 patients with relapsed/refractory classical Hodgkin lymphoma made up the trial cohort, and each patient's best overall response was complete response, partial response or progressive disease. Trial patients were treated with single-agent nivolumab in the multi-cohort phase II CheckMate 205 trial. An independent review committee assessed best overall response by applying the 2007 International Working Group response criteria. Trial PBMCs were collected immediately before nivolumab initiation (C1D1) and during therapy at cycle 2 day 1 and cycle 4 day 1. After peripheral blood was drawn into 8 mL Vacutainer Cell Preparation Tubes, PBMCs were isolated by centrifugation and then cryopreserved.

The starting material was peripheral blood mononuclear cells (PBMCs), obtained before the fourth cycle of nivolumab. The sequence is built from TRBV5-4 and TRBJ2-3, and TRBD2 aligns with 9 junction nucleotides. This TCR was sampled from a human donor with classical Hodgkin lymphoma. Here is the DNA: TGTGCCAGCGGAGAGGGCGGGGGGGTCCTATATAGCACAGATACGCAGTATTTT. This gives the protein CASGEGGGVLYSTDTQYF.